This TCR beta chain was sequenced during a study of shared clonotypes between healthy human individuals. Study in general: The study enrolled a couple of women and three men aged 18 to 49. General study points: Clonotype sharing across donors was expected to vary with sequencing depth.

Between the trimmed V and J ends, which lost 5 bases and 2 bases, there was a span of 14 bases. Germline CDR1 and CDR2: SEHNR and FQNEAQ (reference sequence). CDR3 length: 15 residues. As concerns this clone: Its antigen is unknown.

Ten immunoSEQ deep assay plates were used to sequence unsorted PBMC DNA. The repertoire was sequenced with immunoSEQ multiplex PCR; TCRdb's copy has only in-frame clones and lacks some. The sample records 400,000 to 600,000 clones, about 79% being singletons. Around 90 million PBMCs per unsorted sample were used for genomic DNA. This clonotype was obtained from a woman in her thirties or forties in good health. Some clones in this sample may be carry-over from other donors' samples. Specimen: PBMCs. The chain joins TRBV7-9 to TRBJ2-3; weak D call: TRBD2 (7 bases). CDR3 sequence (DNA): TGTGCCAGCAGCCCTGGGGGGGCGGACACAGATACGCAGTATTTT. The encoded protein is CASSPGGADTDTQYF.